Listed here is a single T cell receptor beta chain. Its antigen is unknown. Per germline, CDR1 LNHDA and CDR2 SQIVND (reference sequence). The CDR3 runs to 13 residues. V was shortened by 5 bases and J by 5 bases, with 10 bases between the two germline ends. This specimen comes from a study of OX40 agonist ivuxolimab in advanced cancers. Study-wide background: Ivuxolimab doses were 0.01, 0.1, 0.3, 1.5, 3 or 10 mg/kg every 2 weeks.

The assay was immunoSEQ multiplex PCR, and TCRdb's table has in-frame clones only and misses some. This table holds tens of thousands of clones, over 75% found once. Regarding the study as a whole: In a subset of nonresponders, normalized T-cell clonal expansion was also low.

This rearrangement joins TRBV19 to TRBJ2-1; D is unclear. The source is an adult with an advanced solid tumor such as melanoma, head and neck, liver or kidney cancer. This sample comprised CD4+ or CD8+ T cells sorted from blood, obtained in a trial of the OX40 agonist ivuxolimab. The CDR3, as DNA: TGTGCCAGTAGTGGGTGGGCGAACAATGAGCAGTTCTTC. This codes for CASSGWANNEQFF.